This T cell receptor (beta chain) was identified in a study of T cells expressing NK-cell markers. The CDR3 has 20 residues. CDR1 LGHNA and CDR2 YNFKEQ come from the germline V gene. TCRdb derives one entry per CDR3 protein from the 5' RACE reads, leaving out DNA. Its listing shows about 540,000 distinct CDR3 sequences. This clonotype originated in a man younger than 35 in good health. V usage is TRBV4-2 and J usage is TRBJ2-3; TCRdb reports TRBD2, a call that lacks DNA to check it against. The sample consisted of blood T cells: a sorted CD56 or NKG2C T cell subset, CD4+ or CD8+ T cells, or bulk PBMC T cells (not recorded which). CDR3 in amino acids: CASSQDRGGLAGVRTDTQYF.